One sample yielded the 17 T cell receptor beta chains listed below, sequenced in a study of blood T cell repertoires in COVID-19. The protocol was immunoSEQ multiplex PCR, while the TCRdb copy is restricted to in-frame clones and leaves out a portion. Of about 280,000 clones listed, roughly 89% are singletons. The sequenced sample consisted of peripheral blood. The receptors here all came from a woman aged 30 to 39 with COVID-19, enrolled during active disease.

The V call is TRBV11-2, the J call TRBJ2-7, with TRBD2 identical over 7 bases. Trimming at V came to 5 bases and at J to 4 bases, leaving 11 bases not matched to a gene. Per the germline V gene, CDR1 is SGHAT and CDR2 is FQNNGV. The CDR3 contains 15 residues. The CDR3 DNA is TGTGCCAGCAGCGCCGCGGGGGAGCTCTTTTACGAGCAGTACTTC. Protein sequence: CASSAAGELFYEQYF. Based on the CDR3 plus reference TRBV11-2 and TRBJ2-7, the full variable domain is EAGVAQSPRYKIIEKRQSVAFWCNPISGHATLYWYQQILGQGPKLLIQFQNNGVVDDSQLPKDRFSAERLKGVDSTLKIQPAKLEDSAVYLCASSAAGELFYEQYFGPGTRLTVT.

CDR3 sequence: CASSYRWRLINSPLHF. DNA of the CDR3: TGTGCCAGCAGTTACAGATGGAGGCTAATCAATTCACCCCTCCACTTT. The chain joins TRBV6-2 or TRBV6-3 to TRBJ1-6, with D unresolved. This CDR3 has 16 amino acids. Trimming pared 2 bases from V and 7 bases from J, leaving 15 bases between. Germline V gives CDR1 MNHEY, CDR2 SVGEGT.

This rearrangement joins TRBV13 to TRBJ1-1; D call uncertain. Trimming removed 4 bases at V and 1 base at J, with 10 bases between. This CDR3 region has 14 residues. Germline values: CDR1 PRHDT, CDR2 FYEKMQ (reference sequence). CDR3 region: CASSYGLRNTEAFF. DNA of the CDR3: TGTGCCAGCAGCTACGGACTGCGGAACACTGAAGCTTTCTTT.

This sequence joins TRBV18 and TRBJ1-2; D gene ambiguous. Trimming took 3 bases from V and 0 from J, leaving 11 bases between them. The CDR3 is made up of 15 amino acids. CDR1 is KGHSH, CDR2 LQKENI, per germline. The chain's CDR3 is CASSPYSYSNYGYTF. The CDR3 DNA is TGTGCCAGCTCACCTTACAGTTATTCTAACTATGGCTACACCTTC.

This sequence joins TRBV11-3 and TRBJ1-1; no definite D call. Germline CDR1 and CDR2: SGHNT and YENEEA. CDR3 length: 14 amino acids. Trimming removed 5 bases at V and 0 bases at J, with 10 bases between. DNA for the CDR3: TGTGCCAGCAGCAAAAACAGTGTGAACACTGAAGCTTTCTTT. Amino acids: CASSKNSVNTEAFF.

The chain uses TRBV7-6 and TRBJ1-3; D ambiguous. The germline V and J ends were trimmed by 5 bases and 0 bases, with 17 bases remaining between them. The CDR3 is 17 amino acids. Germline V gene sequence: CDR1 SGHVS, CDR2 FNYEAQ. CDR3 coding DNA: TGTGCCAGCAGCCCTCTCCCCTTCCCCGGCTCTGGAAACACCATATATTTT. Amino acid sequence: CASSPLPFPGSGNTIYF.

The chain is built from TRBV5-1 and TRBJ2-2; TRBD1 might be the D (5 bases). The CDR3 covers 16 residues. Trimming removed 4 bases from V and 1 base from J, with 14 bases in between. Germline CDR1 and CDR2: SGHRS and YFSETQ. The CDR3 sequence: CASSAQGIENTGELFF. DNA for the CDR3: TGCGCCAGCAGCGCGCAGGGAATTGAGAACACCGGGGAGCTGTTTTTT.

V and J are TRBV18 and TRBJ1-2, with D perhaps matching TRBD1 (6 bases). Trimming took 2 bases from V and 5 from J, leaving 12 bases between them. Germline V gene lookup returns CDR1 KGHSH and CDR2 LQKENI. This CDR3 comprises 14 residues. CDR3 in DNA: TGTGCCAGCTCACCAGGGGGCCCGACTTATGGCTACACCTTC. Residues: CASSPGGPTYGYTF.

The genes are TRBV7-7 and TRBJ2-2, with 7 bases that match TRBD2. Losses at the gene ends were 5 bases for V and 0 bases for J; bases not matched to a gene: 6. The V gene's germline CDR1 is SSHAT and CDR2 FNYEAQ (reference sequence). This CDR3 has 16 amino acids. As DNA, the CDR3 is TGTGCCAGCAGCGCCACGGGACTAACGAACACCGGGGAGCTGTTTTTT. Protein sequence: CASSATGLTNTGELFF.

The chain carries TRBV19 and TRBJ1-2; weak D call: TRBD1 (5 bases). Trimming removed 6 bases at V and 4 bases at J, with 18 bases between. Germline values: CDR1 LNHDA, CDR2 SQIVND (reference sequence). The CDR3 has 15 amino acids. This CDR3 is CASRWGGGNTYGYTF. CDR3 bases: TGTGCCAGTAGGTGGGGCGGAGGGAACACCTATGGCTACACCTTC. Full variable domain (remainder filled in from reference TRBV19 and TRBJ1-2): DGGITQSPKYLFRKEGQNVTLSCEQNLNHDAMYWYRQDPGQGLRLIYYSQIVNDFQKGDIAEGYSVSREKKESFPLTVTSAQKNPTAFYLCASRWGGGNTYGYTFGSGTRLTVV.

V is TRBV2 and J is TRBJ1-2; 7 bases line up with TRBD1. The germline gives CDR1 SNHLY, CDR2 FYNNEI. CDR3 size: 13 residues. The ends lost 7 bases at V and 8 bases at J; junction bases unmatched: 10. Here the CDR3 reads CASTTRGGAGYTF. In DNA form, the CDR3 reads TGTGCCAGCACCACAAGAGGGGGCGCGGGCTACACCTTC.

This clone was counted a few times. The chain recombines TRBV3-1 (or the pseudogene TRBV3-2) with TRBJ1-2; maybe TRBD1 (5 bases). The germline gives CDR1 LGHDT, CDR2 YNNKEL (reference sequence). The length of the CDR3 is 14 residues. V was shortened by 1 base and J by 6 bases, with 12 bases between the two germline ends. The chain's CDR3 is CASSQVSREDGYTF. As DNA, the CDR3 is TGTGCCAGCAGCCAAGTGTCCAGGGAGGATGGCTACACCTTC.

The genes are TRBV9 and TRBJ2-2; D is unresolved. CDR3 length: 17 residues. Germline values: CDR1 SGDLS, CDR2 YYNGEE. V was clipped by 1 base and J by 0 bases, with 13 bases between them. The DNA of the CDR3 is TGTGCCAGCAGCGTATTGGGCCGACCCGCGAACACCGGGGAGCTGTTTTTT. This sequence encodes CASSVLGRPANTGELFF.

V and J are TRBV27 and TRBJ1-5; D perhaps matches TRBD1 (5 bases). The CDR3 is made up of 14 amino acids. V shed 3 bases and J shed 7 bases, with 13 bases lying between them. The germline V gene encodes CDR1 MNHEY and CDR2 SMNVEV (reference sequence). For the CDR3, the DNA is TGTGCCAGCAGTTTTAGCGGCAGGGCCCAGCCCCAGCATTTT. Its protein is CASSFSGRAQPQHF.

The CDR3 DNA is TGTGCCAGCAGTCAGGACAGGGTCGTAACTGAAGCTTTCTTT. Translating gives CASSQDRVVTEAFF. V usage is TRBV28 and J usage is TRBJ1-1; 8 nucleotides agree with TRBD1. Germline values: CDR1 MDHEN, CDR2 SYDVKM. The CDR3 length is 14 residues. The V segment lost 5 bases and the J segment 5 bases; nucleotides outside the gene matches: 7.

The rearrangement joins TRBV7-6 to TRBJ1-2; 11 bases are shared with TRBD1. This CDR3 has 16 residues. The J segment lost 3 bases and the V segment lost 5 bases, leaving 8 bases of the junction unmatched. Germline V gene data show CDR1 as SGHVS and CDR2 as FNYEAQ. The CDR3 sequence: CASSPRTGGRYYGYTF. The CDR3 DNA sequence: TGTGCCAGCAGCCCGAGGACAGGGGGCCGCTACTATGGCTACACCTTC.

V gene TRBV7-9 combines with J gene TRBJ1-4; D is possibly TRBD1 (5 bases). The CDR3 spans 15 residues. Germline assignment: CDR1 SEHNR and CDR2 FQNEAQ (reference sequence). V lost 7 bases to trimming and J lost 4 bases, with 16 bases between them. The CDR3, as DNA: TGTGCCAGCACCTACCGGGGGGAGCTTAATGAAAAACTGTTTTTT. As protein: CASTYRGELNEKLFF.